In this sample, the clone carrying this T cell receptor beta chain is large. The record originates from a study of CD4 and CD8 cells across lung adenocarcinoma regions. One entry per CDR3 protein results from TCRdb running MiXCR on the PCR reads. This sample has roughly 17,000 distinct CDR3 sequences, with over 50% found just once. The CDR3 is 13 residues long. V lost 3 bases and J lost 4, with 7 bases in between. Germline V gene sequence: CDR1 MNHNS, CDR2 SASEGT. The chain uses TRBV6-1 and TRBJ1-5; maybe TRBD1 (6 bases). This TCR was sampled from a female donor with lung adenocarcinoma. The CD4 and CD8 labels of this study may be unreliable. The source material was CD8+ T cells from the center of a lung tumor. As DNA, the CDR3 is TGTGCCAGCAGTGACGACAGGAATCAGCCCCAGCATTTT. Its translation is CASSDDRNQPQHF.